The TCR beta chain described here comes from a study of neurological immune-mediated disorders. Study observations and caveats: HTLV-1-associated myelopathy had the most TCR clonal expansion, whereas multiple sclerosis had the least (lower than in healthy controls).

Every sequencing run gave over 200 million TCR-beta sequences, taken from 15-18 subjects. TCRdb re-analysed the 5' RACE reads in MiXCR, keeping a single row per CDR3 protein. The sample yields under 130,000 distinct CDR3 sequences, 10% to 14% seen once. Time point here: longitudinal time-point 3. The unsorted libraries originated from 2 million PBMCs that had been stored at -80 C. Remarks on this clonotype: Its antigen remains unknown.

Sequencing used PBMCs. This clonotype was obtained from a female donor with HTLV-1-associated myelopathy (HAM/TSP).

The DNA for the CDR3 is TGTGCCAGCAGTTACTCGTCGGTAGGGGATGAGCAGTTCTTC. This gives the protein CASSYSSVGDEQFF. V and J are TRBV6-2 or TRBV6-3 and TRBJ2-1; D possibly corresponds to TRBD1 (5 bases). The CDR3 sequence is 14 residues long. V shed 0 bases and J shed 8 bases, with 11 bases lying between them. Germline V gene lookup returns CDR1 MNHEY and CDR2 SVGEGT.